The present T cell receptor (beta chain) was sequenced within a study of blood T cell repertoires in COVID-19. Study in general: PBMCs, B-cell-depleted T cells, or T cells provided the cDNA or gDNA that made up the material.

V lost 0 bases and J lost 5, with 11 bases in between. The CDR3 runs to 15 residues. Germline V gene data show CDR1 as SGHVS and CDR2 as FQNEAQ. Generated by immunoSEQ multiplex PCR, the TCRdb table keeps only in-frame clones and is missing some. The profile shows fewer than 300,000 clones, about nine tenths of them singletons. Seattle's enrolled individuals joined amid active infection and were then monitored longitudinally. The clonotype was recovered from a person under 30 with COVID-19, enrolled during active disease. The source material was peripheral blood. The chain employs TRBV7-8 and TRBJ2-1; the D gene is possibly TRBD2 (5 bases). CDR3 nucleotides: TGTGCCAGCAGCTTAGCGCGACTACCAGACAATGAGCAGTTCTTC. Protein product: CASSLARLPDNEQFF.